This T cell receptor beta chain originates from a study of CD8 T cells in ankylosing spondylitis. Study-level findings and limits: In peripheral blood, disease-linked CD8+ clones occurred at relatively low frequencies. Seemingly distinctive of ankylosing spondylitis blood was a TCR beta motif formed by eight highly homologous variants. Some motif variants had been reported before (in reactive arthritis synovial fluid and blood).

This clonotype has more than one count but fewer than ten. Its antigen remains unknown. The TCR beta libraries were generated through quantitative 5'-RACE incorporating molecular barcodes. TCRdb passed the 5' RACE reads through MiXCR, listing each CDR3 protein once. The sample lists fewer than 250,000 distinct CDR3 sequences, roughly a tenth seen once, with approximately 20% in the top ten. Source material: blood, either unsorted or a sorted T cell fraction (not recorded which). This TCR was sampled from a male donor with ankylosing spondylitis or in good health (not recorded which).

The CDR3 DNA reads as TGCGCCAGCAGCTCCCTATCCACGGGTGTCACTGAAGCTTTCTTT. This translates into CASSSLSTGVTEAFF. The chain links TRBV5-1 to TRBJ1-1; D gene ambiguous. In germline, CDR1 is SGHRS, CDR2 YFSETQ. The CDR3 is 15 residues long. V lost 3 bases and J 4 bases, leaving 16 bases between the germline ends.